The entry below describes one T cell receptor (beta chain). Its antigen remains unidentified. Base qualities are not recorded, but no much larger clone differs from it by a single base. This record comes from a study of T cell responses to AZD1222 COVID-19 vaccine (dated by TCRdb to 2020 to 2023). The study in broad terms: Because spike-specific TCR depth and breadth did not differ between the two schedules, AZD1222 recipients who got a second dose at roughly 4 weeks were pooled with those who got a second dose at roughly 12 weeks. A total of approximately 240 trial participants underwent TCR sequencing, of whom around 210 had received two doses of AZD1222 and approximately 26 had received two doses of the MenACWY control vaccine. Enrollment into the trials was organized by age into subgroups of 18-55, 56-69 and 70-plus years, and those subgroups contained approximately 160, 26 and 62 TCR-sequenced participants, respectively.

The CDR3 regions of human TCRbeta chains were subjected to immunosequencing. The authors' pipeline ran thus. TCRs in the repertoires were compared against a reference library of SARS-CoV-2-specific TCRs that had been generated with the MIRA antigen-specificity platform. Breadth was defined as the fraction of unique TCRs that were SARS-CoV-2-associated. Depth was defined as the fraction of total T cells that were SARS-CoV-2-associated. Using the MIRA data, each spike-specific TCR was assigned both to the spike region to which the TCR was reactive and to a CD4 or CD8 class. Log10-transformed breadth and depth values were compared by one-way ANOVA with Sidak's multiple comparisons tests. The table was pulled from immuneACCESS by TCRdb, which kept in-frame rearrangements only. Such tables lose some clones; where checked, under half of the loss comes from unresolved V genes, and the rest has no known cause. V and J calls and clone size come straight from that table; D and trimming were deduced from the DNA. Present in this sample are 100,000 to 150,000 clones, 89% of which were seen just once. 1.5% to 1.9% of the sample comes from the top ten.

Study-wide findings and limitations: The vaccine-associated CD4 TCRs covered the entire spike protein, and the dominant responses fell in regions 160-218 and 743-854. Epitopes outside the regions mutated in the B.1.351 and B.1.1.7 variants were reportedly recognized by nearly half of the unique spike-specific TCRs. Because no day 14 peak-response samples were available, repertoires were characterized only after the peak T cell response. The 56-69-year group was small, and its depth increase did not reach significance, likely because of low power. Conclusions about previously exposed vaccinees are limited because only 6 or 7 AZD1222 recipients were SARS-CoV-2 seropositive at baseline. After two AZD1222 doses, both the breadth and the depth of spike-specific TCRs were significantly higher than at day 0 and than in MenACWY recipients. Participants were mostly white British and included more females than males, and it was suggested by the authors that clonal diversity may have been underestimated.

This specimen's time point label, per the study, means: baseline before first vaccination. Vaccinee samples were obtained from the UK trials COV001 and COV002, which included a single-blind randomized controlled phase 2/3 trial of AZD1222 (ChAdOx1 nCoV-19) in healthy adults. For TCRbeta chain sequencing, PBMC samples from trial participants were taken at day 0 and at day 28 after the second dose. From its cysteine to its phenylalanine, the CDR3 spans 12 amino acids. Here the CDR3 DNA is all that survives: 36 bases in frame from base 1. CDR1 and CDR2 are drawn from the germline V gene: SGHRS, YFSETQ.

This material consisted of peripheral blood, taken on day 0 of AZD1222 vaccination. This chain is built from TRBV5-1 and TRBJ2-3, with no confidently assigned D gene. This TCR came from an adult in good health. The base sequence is TGCGCTACCTCCACCAACACAGATACGCAGTATTTT. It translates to CATSTNTDTQYF.